This is a list of T cell receptor beta chains from one sample in a study of CD8+CD57+ T cells in acquired aplastic anemia. Via MiXCR, TCRdb re-called the reads, giving one row per CDR3 protein. This table has about 58,000 distinct CDR3 sequences, approximately 50% appearing once. The sequencing sample was made of sorted CD4+, CD8+, or CD8+CD57+ T cells (not recorded which) from PBMCs. The origin of the receptors is a human donor with aplastic anemia. Both conserved end residues are part of each CDR3. The D gene is left open where the match is weak. Only some rows state a clone size, as once, few, many or a class for expanded clones.

clone_size cdr3_length j_call d_call v_call cdr3_aa cdr3_nt
once 15 TRBJ2-7 TRBD1 TRBV9 CASSPTGTGDSEQYF TGTGCCAGCAGCCCAACCGGGACAGGGGACTCCGAGCAGTACTTC
many 12 TRBJ2-7 - TRBV27 CASGGLRYEQYF TGTGCCAGCGGGGGGCTTCGCTACGAGCAGTACTTC
once 12 TRBJ2-2 - TRBV29-1 CSVARGAGELFF TGCAGCGTTGCGAGAGGGGCCGGGGAGCTGTTTTTT
- 13 TRBJ2-7 - TRBV7-9 CASSTHRSYEQYF TGTGCCAGCAGCACCCACAGGTCCTACGAGCAGTACTTC
many 8 TRBJ2-1 - TRBV11-2 CASNEQFF TGTGCCAGCAATGAGCAGTTCTTC
- 13 TRBJ1-5 - TRBV2 CASNTDSNQPQHF TGTGCCAGCAACACGGATAGCAATCAGCCCCAGCATTTT
- 12 TRBJ1-2 - TRBV15 CATSSANYGYTF TGTGCCACCAGCAGCGCTAACTATGGCTACACCTTC
- 12 TRBJ2-7 - TRBV25-1 CASSGGDYEQYF TGTGCCAGCAGTGGGGGGGACTACGAGCAGTACTTC
- 14 TRBJ2-7 TRBD1 TRBV2 CASSGGTGVHEQYF TGTGCCAGCAGTGGCGGGACAGGGGTCCACGAGCAGTACTTC
many 11 TRBJ1-1 - TRBV12-3/TRBV12-4 CAGTGGTEAFF TGTGCTGGGACGGGAGGTACTGAAGCTTTCTTT
- 15 TRBJ2-7 TRBD2 TRBV25-1 CASSARGGASYEQYF TGTGCCAGCAGTGCTAGGGGAGGGGCGTCCTACGAGCAGTACTTC
- 12 TRBJ2-7 - TRBV29-1 CSVGVEPYEQYF TGCAGCGTTGGGGTAGAGCCCTACGAGCAGTACTTC
- 16 TRBJ2-7 - TRBV11-2 CASSPLSRQSSYEQYF TGTGCCAGCAGCCCACTTTCGAGACAAAGCTCCTACGAGCAGTACTTC
few 12 TRBJ1-6 TRBD1 TRBV7-3 CASSQGDSPLHF TGTGCCAGCAGCCAGGGGGATTCACCCCTCCACTTT
- 14 TRBJ2-1 - TRBV20-1 CSARDWDNLNEQFF TGCAGTGCTAGAGATTGGGACAATTTAAATGAGCAGTTCTTC
- 15 TRBJ1-5 TRBD1 TRBV10-3 CAISQGDLNNQPQHF TGTGCCATCAGCCAGGGGGACCTTAACAATCAGCCCCAGCATTTT
- 16 TRBJ2-7 - TRBV7-6 CASSLDFEGSFYEQYF TGTGCCAGCAGCTTAGATTTCGAGGGCAGTTTTTACGAGCAGTACTTC
many 15 TRBJ1-6 - TRBV28 CASSSGGIYNSPLHF TGTGCCAGCAGTTCCGGGGGCATCTATAATTCACCCCTCCACTTT
medium-sized 17 TRBJ1-2 - TRBV15 CATSREGGQGQFYGYTF TGTGCCACCAGCAGGGAGGGTGGGCAGGGCCAATTCTATGGCTACACCTTC